The clone carrying this T cell receptor (beta chain) has just one count. Its antigen remains unidentified. This entry is derived from a study of vaccination and CD4 T cells after COVID-19. Indicated treatment: approximately 9-day PBMC culture with coronavirus spike peptide pools or control peptides (ViraFEST assay). Cultured CD4+ T cell DNA was sequenced using the Oncomine TCR Beta short-read assay. TCRdb re-analysed the PCR reads in MiXCR, keeping a single row per CDR3 protein. Seen here are about 21,000 distinct CDR3 sequences, under 70% observed once, and the top ten hold 16%. Sequences were obtained from CD4+ T cells from blood, cultured in vitro. The TCR was taken from a human donor who had recovered from COVID-19.

In nucleotides, the CDR3 is TGTGCCAGCAGTGGCACTGGCGGGAGAGTGGCTGAGCAGTTCTTC. It yields the protein CASSGTGGRVAEQFF. V gene TRBV2 combines with J gene TRBJ2-1, with 7 bases aligning to TRBD2. CDR1 SNHLY and CDR2 FYNNEI come from the germline V gene. The ends lost 4 bases at V and 9 bases at J; junction bases unmatched: 12. The CDR3 is 15 residues long. The entire variable domain, with the rest obtained from reference TRBV2 and TRBJ2-1, is as follows: EPEVTQTPSHQVTQMGQEVILRCVPISNHLYFYWYRQILGQKVEFLVSFYNNEISEKSEIFDDQFSVERPDGSNFTLKIRSTKLEDSAMYFCASSGTGGRVAEQFFGPGTRLTVL.